This entry features one T cell receptor beta chain sequence. This clonotype was recorded at least ten times. No cognate antigen has been identified for it. Base qualities are not recorded, but no much larger clone differs from it by a single base. The data derive from a study of regulatory T cells in long-lasting Graves disease (dated by TCRdb to 2020 to 2022). Broadly, across the study: Newly diagnosed Graves' disease patients had taken antithyroid drugs for less than 3 months. Peripheral blood TCR sequencing and RNA sequencing compared persistent Graves' disease patients with newly diagnosed Graves' disease patients. The study took place in China and was registered as a clinical trial. A total of some 35 samples underwent TCR sequencing, from about 13 patients with persistent Graves' disease and 20 patients with newly diagnosed Graves' disease. Results and caveats for the whole study, not just this receptor: Only the TCR beta chain was sequenced and analyzed. A larger number of public clonotypes was shared among persistent patients (over 2,500) than among newly diagnosed patients (roughly 970). Persistent Graves' disease patients showed lower TCR Shannon entropy and fewer highly expanded clones than newly diagnosed patients, suggesting clonal expansion. The study examined only peripheral blood because the primary lesion, thyroid tissue, could not be accessed. The authors acknowledged the small sample size as a limitation that may reduce accuracy.

Receptor libraries were prepared by multiplex PCR. Reads for this sample came from an Illumina HiSeq 4000. iRepertoire HTBI primers and Arm-PCR amplification of CDR3 regions were used to construct TCR beta libraries. Gel purification was performed on PCR products prior to sequencing. As for the original processing: Gene usage analysis of CDR3 amino acid clonotypes used the 62 TRBV and 14 to 15 TRBJ segments found across samples. Filtered high-quality paired reads were merged into contigs using COPE and FqMerger. BLAST was used to align contigs to IMGT TRBV, TRBD and TRBJ reference genes, and CDR3 was defined according to IMGT. Highly expanded clones were defined as clonotypes with a frequency above 0.1%. Repertoire diversity was measured by Shannon entropy, and V-J evenness by the Gini coefficient. A clonotype found in more than one individual was treated as public. The raw public data were reprocessed by TCRdb itself: fastp quality trimming at Q25, MiXCR clonotype calling, in-frame beta chains only. Rows are unified per CDR3 protein, each entry keeping the most common DNA and genes. The V and J calls, along with clone size, are taken from TCRdb and not from the paper's own processing. A total of 400,000 to 450,000 distinct CDR3 sequences appear in this sample, roughly 15% of them only once. Around a tenth of the sample is taken by the ten largest.

Interpreted using the paper, the time point label stands for: newly diagnosed GD, antithyroid drugs for less than 3 months. For both TCR sequencing and RNA sequencing, RNA was extracted from PBMCs in TRIzol. The diagnosis of Graves' disease was made according to American Thyroid Association guidelines. The patients came from an endocrinology department in Xi'an, China. Each patient gave approximately 8.8 milliliters of peripheral blood, collected in an EDTA anticoagulant tube. PBMCs were isolated by Ficoll Paque Plus density gradient separation without further T cell sorting. An Agilent 2100 Bioanalyzer and agarose gel were used to assess RNA quality, and a NanoDrop 2000 was used to measure RNA concentration. This sample also appeared in a second study, on T cells in Graves' hyperthyroidism and ophthalmopathy. From the second report: Stable Graves' hyperthyroidism was defined as the absence of progression to ophthalmopathy over 18 months of follow-up. Hyperthyroidism patients were newly diagnosed, had a disease duration of under 2 months, and were aged 18 to 65 years. Exclusion was applied to patients with uncontrolled infections, other autoimmune diseases, pregnancy or lactation. Diagnoses were established on the basis of clinical symptoms, serum thyroxine and TRAb, thyroid ultrasound, and orbital computed tomography. The first round of RT-PCR for the TCR CDR3 was performed with the HTBI primer set and the Qiagen OneStep RT-PCR kit. Most expanded thyroid clonotypes (frequency above 0.001) were also detected in blood, suggesting blood repertoires may reflect thyroid immune responses. A model built on a 13 V-J signature distinguished ophthalmopathy from stable hyperthyroidism, reaching 85% to 90% sensitivity and around 82% specificity in cross-validation and 80%/75% in testing. During validation, the model predicted progression to ophthalmopathy a median of about 6.3 months ahead of onset, with almost 71% sensitivity and under 85% specificity. To identify distinguishing TCR V-J signatures, a discovery cohort of about 100 patients was used, comprising 43 with Graves' ophthalmopathy and 57 with stable Graves' hyperthyroidism. Prospective prediction of ophthalmopathy was tested in an independent validation cohort of 18 to 20 hyperthyroidism patients and 17 patients who later progressed to ophthalmopathy. The approximately 95 discovery patients were divided at random into training and test sets in a 7:3 ratio. Thyroid tissue and blood T-cell repertoires from more than five Graves' hyperthyroidism patients were also compared in the study. Following sampling, methimazole starting at 30 mg daily was given to hyperthyroidism patients, and high-dose intravenous methylprednisolone was given to ophthalmopathy patients. Libraries were constructed in a second round of multiplex PCR, after which size selection and purification were performed. Libraries were sequenced paired-end with 100 bp reads on an Illumina HiSeq2000. SOAPnuke was used to process the raw data, throwing out any read that contained adapters or uncalled bases, had a mean Phred below 15, or lacked an exact constant-primer or identifier match. COPE v1.2.5 was used to merge the high-quality paired reads, and each unique nucleotide sequence was defined as a clonotype. MiTCR v1.1 was used to align clonotypes to the IMGT TRBV, TRBD and TRBJ reference segments. Analysis was restricted to V-J combinations with a frequency above 0.0001, which covered about 99% of repertoires. A TCS score was defined as the ratio between F50 (clonal expansion) and ExV (chaos), using BLOSUM62-based TCRdist between CDR3 peptides within each V-J. Welch's t-statistics and random forest reduced roughly 530 V-J features to 13, which were used in a naive Bayes classifier (R e1071). Sample size was not statistically predetermined, and investigators were not blinded to group allocation. TCR Vbeta CDR3 sequencing of 140 or so peripheral blood samples (approximately 44 ophthalmopathy, 75 hyperthyroidism and roughly 17 progressor patients) is reported in the paper.

The clonotype comes from a woman in her twenties or thirties with Graves disease. Donor details come from another sample of the same person, matched by shared clones. This specimen consisted of peripheral blood mononuclear cells (PBMCs), obtained at new diagnosis, from a patient treated with antithyroid drugs.

The nucleotides read TGTGCCAGCAGCCGAAGCGGGAGGGCATGGGAGACCCAGTACTTC. Translated, this is CASSRSGRAWETQYF. The chain is made from TRBV13 and TRBJ2-5; 10 nucleotides in the junction match TRBD2. The CDR3 measures 15 amino acids from cysteine to phenylalanine. The DNA shown is the 45-base CDR3, in frame from base 1. According to the germline V gene (reference sequence), CDR1 reads PRHDT and CDR2 reads FYEKMQ. Unmatched junction bases come to 8, with V trimmed by 5 bases and J by 5 bases.